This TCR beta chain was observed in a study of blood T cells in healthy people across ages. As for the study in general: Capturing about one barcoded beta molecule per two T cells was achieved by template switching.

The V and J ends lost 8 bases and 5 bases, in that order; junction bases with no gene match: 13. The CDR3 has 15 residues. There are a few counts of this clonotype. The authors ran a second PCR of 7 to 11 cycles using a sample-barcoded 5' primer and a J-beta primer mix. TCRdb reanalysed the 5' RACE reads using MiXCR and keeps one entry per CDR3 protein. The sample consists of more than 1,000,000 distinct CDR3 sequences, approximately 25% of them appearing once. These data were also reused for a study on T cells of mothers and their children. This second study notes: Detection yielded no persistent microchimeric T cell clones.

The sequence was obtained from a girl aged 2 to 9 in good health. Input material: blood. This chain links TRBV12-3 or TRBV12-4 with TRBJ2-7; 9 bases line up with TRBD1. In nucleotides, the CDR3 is TGTGCCAGCGGTCTACAACAGGGGGCGAGGAACGAGCAGTACTTC. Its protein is CASGLQQGARNEQYF.